These 18 T cell receptor beta chains were sequenced from one sample in a study of blood T cell repertoires in COVID-19. Here immunoSEQ multiplex PCR was the method, and the copy in TCRdb shows in-frame clones only, minus some. The sample lists 200,000 to 250,000 clones, 84% seen once, with less than 2.5% in the top ten. The material sequenced was peripheral blood. These receptors all come from a woman in her sixties or seventies with acute or convalescent COVID-19.

The chain uses TRBV7-3 and TRBJ2-1; the match to TRBD2 covers 12 bases. V shed 5 bases and J 9 bases; nucleotides not matched to a gene: 8. CDR3 length: 15 residues. The V gene's germline CDR1 is SGHTA and CDR2 FQGTGA. The CDR3 spells CASSPSSGGASEQFF. The CDR3 nucleotides read TGTGCCAGCAGCCCATCTAGCGGGGGGGCCAGTGAGCAGTTCTTC.

This clone was detected a few times. The sample has other DNA sequences that encode this CDR3 too. Written as DNA, the CDR3 is TGCAGTGCTTCAGTGAACACTGAAGCTTTCTTT. Amino acids: CSASVNTEAFF. The V and J genes are TRBV20-1 and TRBJ1-1; no reliable D call. Germline CDR1 reads DFQATT; CDR2 reads SNEGSKA (reference sequence). The CDR3 totals 11 residues. V was clipped by 5 bases and J by 0 bases, with 4 bases between them.

The chain's CDR3 is CSVDMVGGRKSPEAFF. The CDR3 DNA reads as TGCAGCGTTGATATGGTCGGGGGTCGAAAATCTCCTGAAGCTTTCTTT. The chain is built from TRBV29-1 and TRBJ1-1, with D perhaps matching TRBD1 (5 bases). The CDR3 totals 16 residues. The ends were cut back, 3 bases at V and 6 bases at J, with 23 bases in the middle. Germline V gene lookup returns CDR1 SQVTM and CDR2 ANQGSEA.

This chain links TRBV30 with TRBJ2-7, with D possibly matching TRBD2 (6 bases). The CDR3 extends over 14 amino acids. Trimming pared 1 base from V and 2 bases from J, leaving 12 bases between. Looked up from germline, CDR1 is GTSNPN and CDR2 is SVGIG (reference sequence). CDR3 nucleotides: TGTGCCTGGAGTGAAAGGAGGGTCGCCTACGAGCAGTACTTC. Its protein is CAWSERRVAYEQYF.

The V call is TRBV10-3, the J call TRBJ1-3; TRBD1 agrees at 7 bases. V dropped 8 bases and J dropped 1; count of bases not matched to a gene: 17. The CDR3 covers 18 residues. Germline CDR1 reads ENHRY; CDR2 reads SYGVKD. The CDR3 bases are TGTGCCATCCAAGGGTCAGTCGGGACAGAGGGGTCTGGAAACACCATATATTTT. This encodes CAIQGSVGTEGSGNTIYF.

The CDR3 is CASRSSRLAGGTQYF. CDR3 sequence (DNA): TGTGCCAGCCGATCGTCCAGACTAGCTGGCGGGACCCAGTACTTC. The chain recombines TRBV6-5 with TRBJ2-5, with 7 bases that match TRBD2. This CDR3 has 15 amino acids. V was pared by 8 bases and J by 7 bases, with 16 bases of the junction left unmatched. CDR1 is MNHEY and CDR2 is SVGAGI in the germline V gene.

This clone has only a few counts. The CDR3 protein is CASMGGASQGYTF. The CDR3 nucleotides read TGTGCCAGCATGGGAGGGGCTTCTCAAGGCTACACCTTC. The chain links TRBV2 to TRBJ1-2; the D gene is possibly TRBD1 (5 bases). This CDR3 is 13 amino acids long. V was clipped by 7 bases and J by 8 bases, with 17 bases between them. The germline V gene encodes CDR1 SNHLY and CDR2 FYNNEI.

This chain links TRBV7-9 with TRBJ1-4; 8 bases line up with TRBD1. J was trimmed by 8 bases and V by 4 bases; bases with no gene match: 6. CDR3 size: 14 residues. Germline CDR1 and CDR2: SEHNR and FQNEAQ (reference sequence). The CDR3 sequence is CASSSTGVVEKLFF. CDR3 DNA: TGTGCCAGCAGCTCGACAGGGGTCGTAGAAAAACTGTTTTTT.

J is TRBJ1-5 and V is TRBV6-5; TRBD1 matches 9 bases. CDR1 MNHEY and CDR2 SVGAGI come from the germline V gene. With V trimmed by 7 bases and J by 6 bases, 7 bases remained unmatched. The CDR3 runs 14 residues. The CDR3 sequence is CASTGQGLSQPQHF. CDR3 nucleotide sequence: TGTGCCAGCACCGGACAGGGGCTTTCTCAGCCCCAGCATTTT.

The gene calls are TRBV5-1 and TRBJ2-3; possible D gene TRBD2, 5 bases. CDR1 is SGHRS, CDR2 YFSETQ, per germline. The length of the CDR3 is 15 residues. V was cut by 0 bases and J by 0 bases, with 8 bases left in between. CDR3 in amino acids: CASSLDGVSTDTQYF. CDR3 DNA: TGCGCCAGCAGCTTGGACGGGGTTAGCACAGATACGCAGTATTTT.

The CDR3 DNA follows: TGTGCCAGCAGGGACAGAGCTAACTATGGCTACACCTTC. This translates into CASRDRANYGYTF. The chain uses TRBV2 and TRBJ1-2; maybe TRBD1 (6 bases). Trimming cost V 6 bases and J 0 bases, with 8 bases left between them. The germline V gene encodes CDR1 SNHLY and CDR2 FYNNEI. The CDR3 is 13 amino acids. Full variable domain (missing parts from reference TRBV2 and TRBJ1-2): EPEVTQTPSHQVTQMGQEVILRCVPISNHLYFYWYRQILGQKVEFLVSFYNNEISEKSEIFDDQFSVERPDGSNFTLKIRSTKLEDSAMYFCASRDRANYGYTFGSGTRLTVV.

The V and J genes are TRBV11-1 and TRBJ2-1; perhaps TRBD2 as D (7 bases). Germline CDR1 reads SGHAT; CDR2 reads FQDESV (reference sequence). The V and J ends lost 1 base and 5 bases respectively, with 12 bases between them. CDR3 length: 15 amino acids. The CDR3 reads CASSLGGGNHNEQFF. The CDR3 DNA follows: TGTGCCAGCAGCTTAGGGGGGGGCAACCACAATGAGCAGTTCTTC.

This clone appeared once. This chain uses TRBV3-1 (or the pseudogene TRBV3-2) with TRBJ1-3; TRBD1 matches at 7 bases. From germline, CDR1 is LGHDT and CDR2 YNNKEL (reference sequence). V lost 0 bases and J lost 4; bases outside the gene matches: 6. The CDR3 loop spans 16 amino acids. The CDR3: CASSQDGGGRGNTIYF. CDR3 in DNA: TGTGCCAGCAGCCAAGACGGAGGGGGCAGGGGAAACACCATATATTTT.

The chain uses TRBV2 and TRBJ2-1, with D maybe TRBD2 (7 bases). The CDR3 sequence is 15 residues long. V gave up 7 bases and J gave up 3 bases, with 16 bases separating them. Germline CDR1 is SNHLY and CDR2 is FYNNEI. This chain's CDR3 is CASTERGANYNEQFF. The CDR3 coding sequence is TGTGCCAGCACCGAACGGGGGGCGAACTACAATGAGCAGTTCTTC.

V and J are TRBV19 and TRBJ1-5; 7 bases align to TRBD1. The CDR3 covers 16 residues. With 6 bases clipped from V and 4 bases from J, the junction kept 12 bases outside the gene matches. From germline, CDR1 is LNHDA and CDR2 SQIVND (reference sequence). This chain's CDR3 is CASRKRLGQSNQPQHF. CDR3 DNA: TGTGCCAGTAGGAAGCGACTGGGACAGTCAAATCAGCCCCAGCATTTT. The whole variable domain, filled in from reference TRBV19 and TRBJ1-5, reads DGGITQSPKYLFRKEGQNVTLSCEQNLNHDAMYWYRQDPGQGLRLIYYSQIVNDFQKGDIAEGYSVSREKKESFPLTVTSAQKNPTAFYLCASRKRLGQSNQPQHFGDGTRLSIL.

The sample holds a few counts of this clone. The V gene is TRBV30, the J gene TRBJ1-5, with a tentative D call TRBD1 (5 bases). From germline, CDR1 is GTSNPN and CDR2 SVGIG (reference sequence). The V end lost 2 bases, the J end lost 4 bases, and 9 bases lay between the germline ends. This CDR3 is 13 amino acids long. CDR3 amino acids: CAWSPQGNQPQHF. The CDR3 DNA follows: TGTGCCTGGAGTCCTCAGGGTAATCAGCCCCAGCATTTT. Filled out from reference TRBV30 and TRBJ1-5, the complete variable domain reads SQTIHQWPATLVQPVGSPLSLECTVEGTSNPNLYWYRQAAGRGLQLLFYSVGIGQISSEVPQNLSASRPQDRQFILSSKKLLLSDSGFYLCAWSPQGNQPQHFGDGTRLSIL.

The chain links TRBV16 to TRBJ2-1; weak D call: TRBD1 (6 bases). V was clipped by 1 base and J by 7 bases, with 14 bases between them. Germline V CDR1 and CDR2: KGHSY, FQNENV. The CDR3 covers 15 residues. This CDR3 reads CASSQLDQGPNEQFF. The CDR3 DNA is TGTGCCAGCAGCCAATTGGATCAGGGGCCGAATGAGCAGTTCTTC. Together with reference TRBV16 and TRBJ2-1, the CDR3 gives the full variable domain: GEEVAQTPKHLVRGEGQKAKLYCAPIKGHSYVFWYQQVLKNEFKFLISFQNENVFDETGMPKERFSAKCLPNSPCSLEIQATKLEDSAVYFCASSQLDQGPNEQFFGPGTRLTVL.

This clone has just one count. This chain uses TRBV11-2 with TRBJ2-3, with D perhaps matching TRBD1 (5 bases). The CDR3 loop spans 14 amino acids. Germline V CDR1 and CDR2: SGHAT, FQNNGV. The germline V and J ends were trimmed by 1 base and 4 bases, with 9 bases remaining between them. The CDR3 DNA reads as TGTGCCAGCAGCTTAGCCAGGGCGTCAGATACGCAGTATTTT. Its translation is CASSLARASDTQYF.